Sequencing of this T cell receptor beta chain was carried out in a study of blood T cell repertoires in COVID-19. Study at large: The origin of the acute and convalescent COVID-19 samples was the United States, Italy and Spain. T cells, B-cell-depleted T cells, or PBMCs supplied cDNA or gDNA.

Repertoires were generated with immunoSEQ multiplex PCR, while TCRdb's copy carries only in-frame clones and drops some. The sample contains roughly 100,000 clones, roughly 81% of which appear only once. Seattle cases were enrolled at active infection and followed longitudinally. CDR3 length: 16 amino acids. Germline V gives CDR1 MGHDK, CDR2 SYGVNS. The V and J ends lost 1 base and 3 bases, in that order; junction bases with no gene match: 5. The receptor was isolated from a man at least 80 years old with COVID-19, enrolled during active disease. V gene TRBV25-1 combines with J gene TRBJ1-4, with 7 bases aligning to TRBD1. The sample was peripheral blood. The CDR3 reads CASSEWYTGANEKLFF. The CDR3 DNA is TGTGCCAGCAGTGAATGGTACACAGGGGCTAATGAAAAACTGTTTTTT.